What follows are 18 T cell receptor beta chains derived from one specimen sequenced in a study of cytomegalovirus exposure and HLA in healthy donors. Produced via immunoSEQ multiplex PCR; TCRdb's table is partial and in-frame only. The sample records roughly 200,000 clones, around nine tenths being singletons. Sequenced: PBMCs. These receptors were taken from a man in his thirties or forties in good health and CMV-seropositive.

The gene calls are TRBV7-9 and TRBJ1-3, with D hard to call. Germline V gene data show CDR1 as SEHNR and CDR2 as FQNEAQ (reference sequence). Trimming cost V 5 bases and J 0 bases, with 8 bases left between them. There are 14 residues in the CDR3. In DNA, the CDR3 is TGTGCCAGCAGCCGTCTTGCCTCTGGAAACACCATATATTTT. Amino acid sequence: CASSRLASGNTIYF.

The J gene is TRBJ1-2, the V gene TRBV4-2; unclear D gene. This CDR3 has 13 amino acids. The V and J ends lost 1 base and 3 bases respectively, with 6 bases between them. The germline CDR1 and CDR2 sequences are LGHNA and YNFKEQ. The CDR3 sequence: CASSQGPYYGYTF. Here the CDR3 DNA reads TGTGCCAGCAGCCAAGGTCCATACTATGGCTACACCTTC.

This clone was seen only a few times. This rearrangement joins TRBV11-2 to TRBJ2-5, with 8 bases fitting TRBD2. CDR3 length equals 15 residues. Germline values: CDR1 SGHAT, CDR2 FQNNGV. V lost 4 bases and J lost 9; bases outside the gene matches: 13. CDR3: CASSWPQTGGPPQYF. CDR3 DNA: TGTGCCAGCAGCTGGCCCCAAACGGGAGGGCCTCCCCAGTACTTC.

CDR3: CASSFQGPAYGYTF. CDR3 DNA: TGTGCCAGCAGCTTTCAAGGGCCCGCCTATGGCTACACCTTC. The chain carries TRBV7-9 and TRBJ1-2; D call uncertain. The CDR3 totals 14 residues. Germline CDR1 is SEHNR and CDR2 is FQNEAQ (reference sequence). Trimming pared 3 bases from V and 4 bases from J, leaving 12 bases between.

The chain uses TRBV27 and TRBJ2-1; 9 bases map to TRBD2. This CDR3 comprises 15 residues. V shed 7 bases and J 2 bases; nucleotides not matched to a gene: 6. Germline V gives CDR1 MNHEY, CDR2 SMNVEV (reference sequence). The chain's CDR3 is CASKSGTSTYNEQFF. The CDR3 DNA follows: TGTGCCAGCAAGTCCGGGACTAGCACCTACAATGAGCAGTTCTTC.

CDR3 protein: CATSRGVTTGNNQPQHF. The CDR3 DNA reads TGTGCCACCAGCAGAGGGGTCACGACAGGGAATAATCAGCCCCAGCATTTT. The chain carries TRBV15 and TRBJ1-5; the match to TRBD1 covers 7 bases. There are 17 residues in the CDR3. Looked up from germline, CDR1 is LNHNV and CDR2 is YYDKDF (reference sequence). V was clipped by 1 base and J by 4 bases; unmatched bases: 10.

V usage is TRBV7-3 and J usage is TRBJ1-1, with TRBD1 matching 9 bases. Germline assignment: CDR1 SGHTA and CDR2 FQGTGA. The V and J ends lost 4 bases and 11 bases, in that order; junction bases with no gene match: 8. The CDR3 totals 13 residues. The chain's CDR3 is CASSSNRGRLAFF. The CDR3 coding sequence is TGTGCCAGCAGCTCTAACAGGGGGCGTTTGGCTTTCTTT.

The gene calls are TRBV15 and TRBJ2-5; the D gene is possibly TRBD2 (5 bases). V gave up 1 base and J gave up 2 bases, with 5 bases separating them. The germline V gene encodes CDR1 LNHNV and CDR2 YYDKDF (reference sequence). This CDR3 region has 13 residues. In nucleotides, the CDR3 is TGTGCCACCAGCAGAGGACTACAAGAGACCCAGTACTTC. It codes for CATSRGLQETQYF.

The rearrangement joins TRBV28 to TRBJ2-1; 7 nucleotides align to TRBD1. This CDR3 is 14 amino acids long. V lost 3 bases to trimming and J lost 7 bases; unmatched junction nucleotides: 6. CDR1 is MDHEN, CDR2 SYDVKM, per germline. In DNA form, the CDR3 reads TGTGCCAGCAGTTTCGGGACAGAATCAAATGAGCAGTTCTTC. Its translation: CASSFGTESNEQFF.

This rearrangement joins TRBV18 to TRBJ2-7; maybe TRBD2 (5 bases). The ends were cut back, 5 bases at V and 3 bases at J, with 8 bases in the middle. Germline V gene sequence: CDR1 KGHSH, CDR2 LQKENI. The CDR3 has 12 residues. CDR3 sequence (DNA): TGTGCCAGCTCAGTCGAGGGCTACGAGCAGTACTTC. It encodes CASSVEGYEQYF.

The V and J genes are TRBV7-2 and TRBJ1-5; the match to TRBD1 covers 8 bases. The CDR3 contains 13 residues. Germline CDR1 reads SGHTA; CDR2 reads FQGNSA. The V and J ends lost 5 bases and 7 bases, in that order; junction bases with no gene match: 4. DNA for the CDR3: TGTGCCAGCAGCCCGACAGGGGAACAGCCCCAGCATTTT. As protein: CASSPTGEQPQHF.

The V and J genes are TRBV4-2 and TRBJ2-3; D possibly matches TRBD1 or TRBD2 (6 bases each). This CDR3 spans 16 amino acids. Germline CDR1 LGHNA, CDR2 YNFKEQ. The V end lost 1 base, the J end lost 2 bases, and 13 bases lay between the germline ends. The CDR3 reads CASSQGGGLPTDTQYF. The CDR3 nucleotides are TGTGCCAGCAGCCAAGGTGGGGGGCTACCCACAGATACGCAGTATTTT.

This clone was observed a single time. V and J are TRBV13 and TRBJ2-7; 11 bases agree with TRBD1. CDR3 size: 17 residues. V lost 1 base and J lost 3; bases outside the gene matches: 8. From germline, CDR1 is PRHDT and CDR2 FYEKMQ (reference sequence). DNA for the CDR3: TGTGCCAGCAGCTTAGCCCGGGACAGGGGGGTTGGCTACGAGCAGTACTTC. This gives the protein CASSLARDRGVGYEQYF.

This clone was seen more than once but under ten times. V gene TRBV5-1 combines with J gene TRBJ2-4; 8 bases agree with TRBD1. This CDR3 has 13 amino acids. In germline, CDR1 is SGHRS, CDR2 YFSETQ. The trim removed 0 bases at V and 7 bases at J, leaving 0 bases unmatched. In nucleotides, the CDR3 is TGCGCCAGCAGCTTGGGACAGGGGAACATTCAGTACTTC. Amino acids: CASSLGQGNIQYF.

The chain carries TRBV6-5 and TRBJ1-2; no clear D gene. Germline V lookup: CDR1 MNHEY, CDR2 SVGAGI. V was pared by 0 bases and J by 7 bases, with 15 bases between. CDR3 length: 15 amino acids. The CDR3 nucleotides are TGTGCCAGCAGTTACTCGAGGTCAGGCAGCCTTGGCTACACCTTC. It codes for CASSYSRSGSLGYTF.

The rearrangement links TRBV7-9 to TRBJ2-3; 8 bases line up with TRBD2. This CDR3 is 15 amino acids long. CDR1 is SEHNR and CDR2 is FQNEAQ in the germline V gene (reference sequence). With 8 bases clipped from V and 2 bases from J, the junction kept 9 bases outside the gene matches. The DNA of the CDR3 is TGTGCCAGCGCGCCGGGACTAGAACACACAGATACGCAGTATTTT. Translation gives CASAPGLEHTDTQYF.

This clone was seen just once. The chain has TRBV4-3 and TRBJ2-2; D uncertain. Germline V gene data show CDR1 as LGHNA and CDR2 as YSLEER. The CDR3 extends over 14 amino acids. V gave up 3 bases and J gave up 5 bases, with 10 bases separating them. As DNA, the CDR3 is TGCGCCAGCAGCCATCTTGGACGGACCGGGGAGCTGTTTTTT. Protein sequence: CASSHLGRTGELFF.

The count of this clone is one. V usage is TRBV7-9 and J usage is TRBJ2-7; possible D gene TRBD1, 6 bases. The CDR3 covers 15 residues. The V gene lost 1 base and the J gene lost 5 bases, with 15 bases spanning the gap. Germline assignment: CDR1 SEHNR and CDR2 FQNEAQ (reference sequence). The CDR3 bases are TGTGCCAGCAGCTTAGTCCCCTCGACAGGAAACGAGCAGTACTTC. Encoded protein: CASSLVPSTGNEQYF.